This TCR beta chain appears in the sequencing data of a study of long-term antiretroviral therapy in people with HIV. Broader study findings: Diversity rose after ART but stayed below transplant donor controls. HIV repertoire CDR3 lengths ranged less widely than those of controls.

One or more pre-ART and two or more post-ART PBMC samples were available from each donor. At survey level, the immunoSEQ assay was run in its v3.0 version. Method: immunoSEQ multiplex PCR; TCRdb's copy keeps in-frame clones and lacks some. This table holds around 30,000 clones, 95% to 96% found once. Between the trimmed V and J ends, which lost 6 bases and 0 bases, there was a span of 9 bases. The germline V gene has CDR1 MNHNY and CDR2 SVGAGI (reference sequence). CDR3 length equals 14 residues. A word on this clone: The antigen is unknown.

Specimen: unsorted PBMCs, collected roughly 6.4 years after starting antiretroviral therapy. This chain joins TRBV6-6 and TRBJ1-5; TRBD1 might be the D (6 bases). This clonotype originated in a man aged 25 to 40 with HIV. The DNA of the CDR3 is TGTGCCAGCAGCCCGACAGGTAGCAATCAGCCCCAGCATTTT. As protein: CASSPTGSNQPQHF.